These 10 T cell receptor beta chains came from one sample sequenced in a study of T cell responses to AZD1222 COVID-19 vaccine. Assay: immunoSEQ multiplex PCR; the TCRdb copy retains only in-frame clones and omits some. Among about 97,000 clones listed, around 89% were seen once. The sample was peripheral blood, taken on day 0 of AZD1222 vaccination. These receptors all come from an adult in good health.

This chain links TRBV7-6 with TRBJ1-1; D might be TRBD1 (5 bases). The CDR3 sequence is 15 residues long. V lost 5 bases, J lost 5 bases, and 18 bases lay in between. Per the germline V gene, CDR1 is SGHVS and CDR2 is FNYEAQ. Here the CDR3 reads CASSTGGPLVTEAFF. The CDR3 nucleotides read TGTGCCAGCAGCACCGGGGGACCGTTGGTGACTGAAGCTTTCTTT. The whole variable domain, filled in from reference TRBV7-6 and TRBJ1-1, reads GAGVSQSPRYKVTKRGQDVALRCDPISGHVSLYWYRQALGQGPEFLTYFNYEAQQDKSGLPNDRFSAERPEGSISTLTIQRTEQRDSAMYRCASSTGGPLVTEAFFGQGTRLTVV.

This chain connects TRBV4-3 to TRBJ2-5; D might be TRBD1 (6 bases). CDR1 and CDR2 (germline): LGHNA, YSLEER. V shed 4 bases and J shed 5 bases, with 11 bases lying between them. The CDR3 covers 13 residues. Here the CDR3 DNA reads TGCGCCAGCAGCCCAGGGGTGGGGGAGACCCAGTACTTC. As protein: CASSPGVGETQYF.

The chain is built from TRBV30 and TRBJ1-5; tentative D call: TRBD1 (6 bases). This CDR3 spans 16 amino acids. Germline V CDR1 and CDR2: GTSNPN, SVGIG (reference sequence). Trimming removed 1 base from V and 1 base from J, with 14 bases in between. As DNA, the CDR3 is TGTGCCTGGAGTGCCGCTCAGGGGTTGAGCAATCAGCCCCAGCATTTT. Residues: CAWSAAQGLSNQPQHF.

The chain uses TRBV3-1 (or the pseudogene TRBV3-2) and TRBJ2-7, with 9 bases identical to TRBD1. This CDR3 has 14 residues. V lost 3 bases, J lost 6 bases, and 6 bases stayed unmatched. CDR1 and CDR2 from the germline V gene are LGHDT and YNNKEL (reference sequence). CDR3 DNA sequence: TGTGCCAGCAGCCAGGGGACAGGGCTACTCGAGCAGTACTTC. Its translation: CASSQGTGLLEQYF.

V usage is TRBV29-1 and J usage is TRBJ2-5; 7 bases line up with TRBD1. The J segment lost 7 bases and the V segment lost 2 bases, leaving 10 bases of the junction unmatched. This CDR3 spans 14 amino acids. CDR1 and CDR2 from the germline V gene are SQVTM and ANQGSEA. CDR3 region: CSVELGQVGVTQYF. CDR3 coding DNA: TGCAGCGTTGAACTTGGACAGGTCGGTGTGACCCAGTACTTC.

The J gene is TRBJ2-2, the V gene TRBV5-1; the D is unclear. In germline, CDR1 is SGHRS, CDR2 YFSETQ. Trimming removed 5 bases at V and 0 bases at J, with 8 bases between. CDR3 length: 14 amino acids. The CDR3 sequence: CASRAAANTGELFF. CDR3 sequence (DNA): TGCGCCAGCAGGGCTGCTGCGAACACCGGGGAGCTGTTTTTT.

The rearrangement links TRBV7-2 to TRBJ2-5; possible D gene TRBD1, 5 bases. V was clipped by 7 bases and J by 1 base, with 10 bases between them. The CDR3 consists of 13 residues. CDR1 and CDR2 (germline): SGHTA, FQGNSA. CDR3 coding DNA: TGTGCCAGCAAGGGGTACAGCCAAGAGACCCAGTACTTC. Translating it yields CASKGYSQETQYF.

This clone was seen just once. The rearrangement joins TRBV19 to TRBJ1-5, with TRBD1 matching 12 bases. The V gene's germline CDR1 is LNHDA and CDR2 SQIVND (reference sequence). The length of the CDR3 is 15 residues. With V trimmed by 4 bases and J by 6 bases, 4 bases remained unmatched. The CDR3 DNA reads TGTGCCAGTAGTACCCGGGACAGGGGGCGTCAGCCCCAGCATTTT. Protein sequence: CASSTRDRGRQPQHF.

V usage is TRBV12-3 or TRBV12-4 and J usage is TRBJ1-2; D ambiguous. V shed 3 bases and J shed 5 bases, with 7 bases lying between them. The CDR3 is 12 amino acids. CDR3 amino acids: CASSFGKYGYTF. The CDR3 DNA sequence: TGTGCCAGCAGTTTCGGCAAGTATGGCTACACCTTC.

This clone was detected once. The chain uses TRBV19 and TRBJ1-6; 11 positions agree with TRBD1. The CDR3 extends over 18 amino acids. Germline V lookup: CDR1 LNHDA, CDR2 SQIVND (reference sequence). The trim removed 5 bases at V and 11 bases at J, leaving 17 bases unmatched. CDR3 DNA: TGTGCCAGTAGTTCCCGCGTTGCCAGGGGACAGGGGGGTGCACCCCTCCACTTT. It encodes CASSSRVARGQGGAPLHF.